These T cell receptor beta chains were read from a single sample in a study of cytomegalovirus exposure and HLA in healthy donors. Using immunoSEQ multiplex PCR, the repertoire was profiled, and TCRdb retains in-frame clones only, with some absent. The sample shows about 83,000 clones, about 77% of them seen only once. Sequencing was done on a sample of PBMCs. The receptors derive from a man in his sixties in good health and CMV-seronegative. Both conserved end residues are part of each CDR3. D genes are given only for firm matches. The size entry is marked missing in some rows and otherwise reads once, few, many or a size class.

>TRBD2|TRBJ2-3|TRBV19|-
TGTGCCAGTAGTATCCAGCGGGGGGGCATCACCACAGATACGCAGTATTTT
CASSIQRGGITTDTQYF
>TRBD1|TRBJ1-6|TRBV19|-
TGTGCCAGTAGTCCGCGAGGACAGGAGGGGTCACCCCTCCACTTT
CASSPRGQEGSPLHF
>TRBD1|TRBJ1-3|TRBV18|-
TGTGCCAGCTCAGGGGGACAGGGCCCTGGAAACACCATATATTTT
CASSGGQGPGNTIYF
>TRBD1|TRBJ1-2|TRBV6-1|-
TGTGCCAGCAATCTCTGGACAGGCCAGAAATATGGCTACACCTTC
CASNLWTGQKYGYTF
>-|TRBJ2-2|TRBV5-1|-
TGCGCCAGCAGCTTTCAGGACACCGGGGAGCTGTTTTTT
CASSFQDTGELFF
>-|TRBJ1-1|TRBV12-5|once
TGTGCTAGTGGTTTGGTATCAGGGATCCCCACTGAAGCTTTCTTT
CASGLVSGIPTEAFF
>TRBD1|TRBJ1-2|TRBV6-1|-
TGTGCCAGCAGTGAAATGTGGGGCAGGGGGCCCTACACCTTC
CASSEMWGRGPYTF
>TRBD2|TRBJ2-1|TRBV10-2|-
TGCGCCAGCAGCCGCGGAGGACTAGCGGGGTTCCTAGATTACAATGAGCAGTTCTTC
CASSRGGLAGFLDYNEQFF
>-|TRBJ1-4|TRBV5-6|-
TGTGCCAGCAGCCGTATGGCACAGGGTAATGAAAAACTGTTTTTT
CASSRMAQGNEKLFF
>-|TRBJ1-3|TRBV29-1|-
TGCAGCGTTGAACAGCGCCTCTCTGGAAACACCATATATTTT
CSVEQRLSGNTIYF
>-|TRBJ2-7|TRBV6-5|-
TGTGCCAGCAGTGATCAGCTTGCGGTTGCCGAGCAGTACTTC
CASSDQLAVAEQYF
>-|TRBJ2-5|TRBV7-9|-
TGTGCCAGCAGCTTAGCTAGCGGAGAGACCCAGTACTTC
CASSLASGETQYF
>-|TRBJ1-2|TRBV14|-
TGTGCCAGCAGCCAAGAATTCACAGGGCGTGGCTACACCTTC
CASSQEFTGRGYTF
>-|TRBJ1-2|TRBV16|-
TGTGCCAGCAGCCAATCTCTCGCGGGCGGCTGGGGCTACACCTTC
CASSQSLAGGWGYTF
>TRBD1|TRBJ1-5|TRBV5-6|-
TGTGCCAGCAGCAAAGACAGGGGGATCAATCAGCCCCAGCATTTT
CASSKDRGINQPQHF
>TRBD2|TRBJ2-1|TRBV2|-
TGTGCCAGCAGTTCTGATGGGGGGGGGAACTACAATGAGCAGTTCTTC
CASSSDGGGNYNEQFF
>TRBD1|TRBJ1-4|TRBV7-9|-
TGTGCCAGCAGCTTGATGACAGGGATTGAAAAACTGTTTTTT
CASSLMTGIEKLFF
>-|TRBJ2-5|TRBV5-1|-
TGCGCCAGCAGCTTGGAGGGGGAGACCCAGTACTTC
CASSLEGETQYF
>TRBD1|TRBJ2-1|TRBV9|-
TGTGCCAGCAGCGTAGGACAGGGGCAGTTCTTC
CASSVGQGQFF
>TRBD2|TRBJ2-3|TRBV4-2|-
TGTGCCAGCAGCCAAAGTGGGCTAGCGGGGTTCACAGATACGCAGTATTTT
CASSQSGLAGFTDTQYF
>TRBD1|TRBJ1-5|TRBV7-9|-
TGTGCCACCGGACCGGGACAGGGCAATCAGCCCCAGCATTTT
CATGPGQGNQPQHF
>-|TRBJ2-3|TRBV15|-
TGTGCCACGGGAGGTGGGGAGCTCGGTGGCACAGATACGCAGTATTTT
CATGGGELGGTDTQYF
>-|TRBJ1-5|TRBV7-8|-
TGTGCCAGCAGCCCAGGTTCCAATCAGCCCCAGCATTTT
CASSPGSNQPQHF
>TRBD2|TRBJ2-5|TRBV18|-
TGTGCCAGCTCACCAATAAGCGGGAGAGAGACCCAGTACTTC
CASSPISGRETQYF
>TRBD2|TRBJ2-7|TRBV5-1|-
TGCGCCAGCAGCTTGGAGGGCGGGGGGAACTACGAGCAGTACTTC
CASSLEGGGNYEQYF
>-|TRBJ1-3|TRBV15|once
TGTGCCACCAGCGTACGACAGGGAAACACCATATATTTT
CATSVRQGNTIYF
>TRBD1|TRBJ1-1|TRBV2|-
TGTGCCAGCACTAGGGACAGGGACGGTGAAGCTTTCTTT
CASTRDRDGEAFF
>TRBD2|TRBJ2-1|TRBV7-2|-
TGTGCCAGCAGCCCTAGCGGGGGGACTCGCAATGAGCAGTTCTTC
CASSPSGGTRNEQFF
>TRBD2|TRBJ2-5|TRBV19|-
TGTGCCAGTAGTAGTATCAGCGGGAGCCAAGAGACCCAGTACTTC
CASSSISGSQETQYF